A single sample is the source of the 22 T cell receptor beta chains below, sequenced in a study of CD8 T cells in ankylosing spondylitis. Antigens for these TCRs are unknown. TCRdb re-called the 5' RACE reads through MiXCR, storing one row per CDR3 protein. The data contain roughly 370,000 distinct CDR3 sequences, about 20% of them singletons. Study-wide findings and caveats: Characteristic of ankylosing spondylitis blood, it appeared, was a TCR beta motif comprising fewer than 10 highly homologous variants.

The material sequenced was blood, either unsorted or a sorted T cell fraction (not recorded which). These TCRs come from a male donor with ankylosing spondylitis.

The CDR3 sequence is CASSTRTGTPYEQYF. The CDR3 DNA reads as TGTGCCAGCAGTACCCGGACAGGGACCCCCTACGAGCAGTACTTC. The chain links TRBV6-1 to TRBJ2-7; 8 nucleotides agree with TRBD1. The CDR3 is 15 residues long. Germline V gives CDR1 MNHNS, CDR2 SASEGT. Germline trimming cut 5 bases from V and 2 bases from J; bases unmatched to any gene: 8.

CDR3 residues: CASINPGERTDTQYF. Written as DNA, the CDR3 is TGTGCCAGTATTAACCCTGGTGAGAGGACAGATACGCAGTATTTT. V gene TRBV19 combines with J gene TRBJ2-3; D is undetermined. Germline CDR1 and CDR2: LNHDA and SQIVND (reference sequence). Trimming left V 7 bases short and J 3 bases short, with 17 bases between. The CDR3 has 15 residues.

This clonotype was detected a few times. V gene TRBV12-5 combines with J gene TRBJ2-1; D ambiguous. The germline gives CDR1 LGHNT, CDR2 FRNRAP. This CDR3 contains 13 residues. The germline V and J ends were trimmed by 4 bases and 4 bases, with 8 bases remaining between them. CDR3 loop: CASGSLQYNEQFF. CDR3 sequence (DNA): TGTGCTAGTGGTTCCCTCCAGTACAATGAGCAGTTCTTC.

This chain links TRBV12-3 or TRBV12-4 with TRBJ2-3, with 13 positions matching TRBD2. The CDR3 is made up of 18 amino acids. Germline trimming cut 6 bases from V and 5 bases from J; bases unmatched to any gene: 14. Here the CDR3 reads CASSPLAGLAGDRDTQYF. The CDR3 DNA reads TGTGCCAGCAGCCCATTAGCCGGACTAGCGGGAGATCGAGATACGCAGTATTTT.

V usage is TRBV28 and J usage is TRBJ2-1, with TRBD2 matching over 10 bases. The CDR3 has 15 residues. Looked up from germline, CDR1 is MDHEN and CDR2 is SYDVKM. V dropped 7 bases and J dropped 0; count of bases not matched to a gene: 3. Here the CDR3 DNA reads TGTGCCAGCACCCTAGCGGGAGCCTCCTACAATGAGCAGTTCTTC. Translated, it gives CASTLAGASYNEQFF. Using reference TRBV28 and TRBJ2-1 for the parts outside the CDR3, the full variable domain is DVKVTQSSRYLVKRTGEKVFLECVQDMDHENMFWYRQDPGLGLRLIYFSYDVKMKEKGDIPEGYSVSREKKERFSLILESASTNQTSMYLCASTLAGASYNEQFFGPGTRLTVL.

This clonotype was picked up a small number of times. The chain combines TRBV2 with TRBJ2-1, with 12 positions matching TRBD2. The germline V gene encodes CDR1 SNHLY and CDR2 FYNNEI. This CDR3 comprises 13 residues. The ends lost 6 bases at V and 10 bases at J; junction bases unmatched: 4. In DNA form, the CDR3 reads TGTGCCAGCAGCCTCACTAGCGGGGGGGAGCAGTTCTTC. Residues: CASSLTSGGEQFF. Based on the CDR3 plus reference TRBV2 and TRBJ2-1, the full variable domain is EPEVTQTPSHQVTQMGQEVILRCVPISNHLYFYWYRQILGQKVEFLVSFYNNEISEKSEIFDDQFSVERPDGSNFTLKIRSTKLEDSAMYFCASSLTSGGEQFFGPGTRLTVL.

The V call is TRBV5-1, the J call TRBJ2-7; D is undetermined. Germline CDR1 is SGHRS and CDR2 is YFSETQ. This CDR3 spans 16 amino acids. The V end lost 0 bases, the J end lost 0 bases, and 13 bases lay between the germline ends. The CDR3 sequence is CASSLEDARSSYEQYF. CDR3 DNA sequence: TGCGCCAGCAGCTTGGAGGACGCGAGGAGCTCCTACGAGCAGTACTTC. Full variable domain (remainder filled in from reference TRBV5-1 and TRBJ2-7): KAGVTQTPRYLIKTRGQQVTLSCSPISGHRSVSWYQQTPGQGLQFLFEYFSETQRNKGNFPGRFSGRQFSNSRSEMNVSTLELGDSALYLCASSLEDARSSYEQYFGPGTRLTVT.

The gene calls are TRBV6-2 or TRBV6-3 and TRBJ2-3; no clear D. The V end lost 3 bases, the J end lost 4 bases, and 11 bases lay between the germline ends. The CDR3 runs 14 residues. The germline V gene has CDR1 MNHEY and CDR2 SVGEGT. CDR3 bases: TGTGCCAGCAGTTATTCACTTAACCCAGATACGCAGTATTTT. The encoded protein is CASSYSLNPDTQYF.

This clonotype was seen a few times. J is TRBJ2-7 and V is TRBV28, with 8 bases that match TRBD1. Germline CDR1 reads MDHEN; CDR2 reads SYDVKM. V trimming: 6 bases; J trimming: 6 bases; junction bases outside the gene matches: 7. The CDR3 runs to 13 residues. CDR3 residues: CASSQGQASEQYF. The CDR3 DNA sequence: TGTGCCAGCAGCCAGGGACAGGCAAGCGAGCAGTACTTC.

This chain links TRBV28 with TRBJ2-7; D is perhaps TRBD2 (5 bases). CDR1 is MDHEN, CDR2 SYDVKM, per germline. The CDR3 extends over 13 amino acids. V gave up 8 bases and J gave up 2 bases, with 13 bases separating them. This CDR3 reads CASGRVQTYEQYF. CDR3 DNA: TGTGCCAGCGGGCGGGTTCAGACCTACGAGCAGTACTTC.

This chain joins TRBV20-1 and TRBJ2-1; D may be TRBD2 (5 bases). The CDR3 sequence is 17 residues long. Germline values: CDR1 DFQATT, CDR2 SNEGSKA (reference sequence). The ends were cut back, 0 bases at V and 5 bases at J, with 20 bases in the middle. CDR3 residues: CSARDGKVGERHNEQFF. For the CDR3, the DNA is TGCAGTGCTAGAGATGGGAAGGTGGGAGAAAGACACAATGAGCAGTTCTTC.

The chain is built from TRBV5-1 and TRBJ1-2; D is perhaps TRBD1 (6 bases). This CDR3 spans 15 amino acids. Germline CDR1 SGHRS, CDR2 YFSETQ. V was clipped by 2 bases and J by 6 bases, with 17 bases between them. The CDR3 coding sequence is TGCGCCAGCAGCTTAGGTCCGGGGGCATTTGATGGCTACACCTTC. Its protein product is CASSLGPGAFDGYTF.

The chain employs TRBV5-6 and TRBJ2-7; D is ambiguous. This CDR3 has 18 amino acids. Trimming stripped 0 bases from V and 6 bases from J, with 25 bases between. Germline CDR1 reads SGHDT; CDR2 reads YYEEEE. The CDR3, as DNA: TGTGCCAGCAGCTTGGGCCTTCTTGGGAATCCGAGTGCAGGCGAGCAGTACTTC. Encoded protein: CASSLGLLGNPSAGEQYF. Supplemented by reference TRBV5-6 and TRBJ2-7, the full variable domain reads DAGVTQSPTHLIKTRGQQVTLRCSPKSGHDTVSWYQQALGQGPQFIFQYYEEEERQRGNFPDRFSGHQFPNYSSELNVNALLLGDSALYLCASSLGLLGNPSAGEQYFGPGTRLTVT.

The gene calls are TRBV20-1 and TRBJ1-5; tentative D call: TRBD1 (6 bases). V shed 5 bases and J shed 4 bases, with 12 bases lying between them. This CDR3 contains 13 residues. CDR1 and CDR2 (germline): DFQATT, SNEGSKA (reference sequence). The CDR3 loop reads CSAYGQTNQPQHF. The CDR3 nucleotides are TGCAGTGCTTACGGACAGACAAATCAGCCCCAGCATTTT.

Only one count was recorded for this clonotype. The chain joins TRBV28 to TRBJ2-1; D uncertain. There are 14 residues in the CDR3. Trimming cost V 2 bases and J 5 bases, with 10 bases left between them. CDR1 MDHEN and CDR2 SYDVKM come from the germline V gene. The CDR3 reads CASSLTRINNEQFF. The CDR3 bases are TGTGCCAGCAGTTTAACCCGGATTAACAATGAGCAGTTCTTC. Full variable domain (rest looked up from reference TRBV28 and TRBJ2-1): DVKVTQSSRYLVKRTGEKVFLECVQDMDHENMFWYRQDPGLGLRLIYFSYDVKMKEKGDIPEGYSVSREKKERFSLILESASTNQTSMYLCASSLTRINNEQFFGPGTRLTVL.

The chain is built from TRBV7-3 and TRBJ1-1; 10 positions agree with TRBD1. The CDR3 covers 18 residues. V trimming: 2 bases; J trimming: 3 bases; junction bases outside the gene matches: 12. Germline lookup yields CDR1 SGHTA and CDR2 FQGTGA. The CDR3 is CASSLGPPGTGVDTEAFF. The CDR3 DNA sequence: TGTGCCAGCAGCTTAGGACCCCCCGGGACAGGGGTTGACACTGAAGCTTTCTTT.

The chain links TRBV7-9 to TRBJ2-3; D may be TRBD1 or TRBD2 (8 bases each). CDR1 is SEHNR and CDR2 is FQNEAQ in the germline V gene (reference sequence). The V end was cut by 5 bases, the J end by 0 bases, with 18 bases between. The CDR3 runs 17 residues. The CDR3 DNA follows: TGTGCCAGCAGCCACGGGGGGGACAGGCCAAGCACAGATACGCAGTATTTT. Translating it yields CASSHGGDRPSTDTQYF.

The chain links TRBV12-3 or TRBV12-4 to TRBJ2-4; 8 bases agree with TRBD2. The CDR3 runs to 13 residues. With 3 bases clipped from V and 7 bases from J, the junction kept 2 bases outside the gene matches. CDR3 in amino acids: CASSFGGRNIQYF. For the CDR3, the DNA is TGTGCCAGCAGTTTTGGCGGGAGGAACATTCAGTACTTC.

Only a few counts were recorded for this clonotype. V usage is TRBV20-1 and J usage is TRBJ1-5; D call uncertain. The CDR3 contains 13 residues. Germline V CDR1 and CDR2: DFQATT, SNEGSKA (reference sequence). V was pared by 4 bases and J by 0 bases, with 7 bases between. DNA of the CDR3: TGCAGTGCTATGGCGTATAGCAATCAGCCCCAGCATTTT. Encoded protein: CSAMAYSNQPQHF.

The chain uses TRBV9 and TRBJ2-4, with 8 nucleotides matching TRBD2. CDR1 is SGDLS, CDR2 YYNGEE, per germline. J was trimmed by 3 bases and V by 3 bases; bases with no gene match: 2. The CDR3 extends over 14 amino acids. This CDR3 is CASSGGLGKNIQYF. CDR3 coding DNA: TGTGCCAGCAGCGGGGGACTAGGCAAAAACATTCAGTACTTC.

This clonotype was found a few times. The chain combines TRBV5-6 with TRBJ2-1; 10 bases agree with TRBD2. CDR1 and CDR2 from the germline V gene are SGHDT and YYEEEE. The junction had 9 bases not matched to a gene; V was cut back by 4 bases and J by 5 bases. The CDR3 has 16 residues. In DNA, the CDR3 is TGTGCCAGCAGCCCGCAACTAGCGGGAACCGACAATGAGCAGTTCTTC. Translating gives CASSPQLAGTDNEQFF.

This sequence joins TRBV15 and TRBJ1-6; tentatively, D is TRBD1 (6 bases). The CDR3 totals 15 residues. The germline CDR1 and CDR2 sequences are LNHNV and YYDKDF (reference sequence). V was trimmed by 1 base and J by 10 bases, leaving 14 bases between them. This CDR3 reads CATSRGGGLVSPLHF. In nucleotides, the CDR3 is TGTGCCACCAGCAGAGGGGGGGGGCTCGTCTCACCCCTCCACTTT.